This entry lists 30 T cell receptor beta chains sequenced from one sample in a study of cytomegalovirus exposure and HLA in healthy donors. Amplification used 60 Vbeta primers and 13 Jbeta primers. Assay used: immunoSEQ multiplex PCR; TCRdb lists only in-frame clones, some missing. This table holds under 250,000 clones, 82% found once. The sample taken for sequencing was PBMCs. Receptor source: a man aged 35 to 55 in good health and CMV-seropositive.

This clone was seen once. This chain uses TRBV27 with TRBJ1-5; a weak D match, TRBD1 (5 bases). From germline, CDR1 is MNHEY and CDR2 SMNVEV (reference sequence). CDR3 length equals 12 residues. Trimming pared 2 bases from V and 9 bases from J, leaving 8 bases between. CDR3 nucleotide sequence: TGTGCCAGCAGTTTACCCCAGGGGCCCCAGCATTTT. It specifies CASSLPQGPQHF.

V and J are TRBV25-1 and TRBJ2-2, with D uncertain. The CDR3 totals 15 residues. Deletions cut 4 bases from V and 3 bases from J, with 12 bases between. The germline V gene encodes CDR1 MGHDK and CDR2 SYGVNS. The CDR3, as DNA: TGTGCCAGCAGTGGAGCGCCTGATGACACCGGGGAGCTGTTTTTT. Amino acids: CASSGAPDDTGELFF.

This chain's CDR3 is CASSLTRTDEQYF. CDR3 nucleotide sequence: TGTGCCAGCAGCCTCACCCGGACAGACGAGCAGTACTTC. This rearrangement joins TRBV7-3 to TRBJ2-7; maybe TRBD1 (6 bases). The V end was cut by 5 bases, the J end by 5 bases, with 13 bases between. Germline values: CDR1 SGHTA, CDR2 FQGTGA. The CDR3 sequence is 13 residues long.

This rearrangement joins TRBV14 to TRBJ1-2; D uncertain. The V gene's germline CDR1 is SGHDN and CDR2 FVKESK. The V end lost 1 base, the J end lost 8 bases, and 11 bases lay between the germline ends. This CDR3 is 13 amino acids long. CDR3 sequence (DNA): TGTGCCAGCAGCCAAGCCTCCTCGGGGGGCTACACCTTC. Residues: CASSQASSGGYTF.

V usage is TRBV7-2 and J usage is TRBJ2-1, with a possible D match to TRBD2 (6 bases). With 1 base removed from V and 2 bases from J, the gap between germline ends came to 9 bases. The CDR3 runs 15 residues. Germline values: CDR1 SGHTA, CDR2 FQGNSA. The CDR3, as DNA: TGTGCCAGCAGCTTAGTCGGGGGACCCTACAATGAGCAGTTCTTC. Its protein product is CASSLVGGPYNEQFF.

CDR3 region: CASSPGTGDEAFF. In nucleotides, the CDR3 is TGTGCCAGCAGCCCTGGGACAGGGGATGAAGCTTTCTTT. The chain has TRBV9 and TRBJ1-1; 10 bases are a match to TRBD1. In germline, CDR1 is SGDLS, CDR2 YYNGEE. This CDR3 contains 13 residues. After removal of 4 bases from V and 7 bases from J, the junction contained 4 bases not matched to a gene.

In its sample, this clone was seen once. The CDR3 coding sequence is TGTGCCAGCAGCGCCGGGACTAGCGGGAGCGCCCAAGAGACCCAGTACTTC. Protein product: CASSAGTSGSAQETQYF. This chain connects TRBV9 to TRBJ2-5, with 14 bases lining up with TRBD2. This CDR3 is 17 amino acids long. Trimming took 3 bases from V and 1 from J; bases not matched to a gene: 5. Germline V gene lookup returns CDR1 SGDLS and CDR2 YYNGEE.

This sequence joins TRBV15 and TRBJ2-5; 9 bases line up with TRBD2. The CDR3 has 16 residues. V lost 2 bases, J lost 6 bases, and 10 bases stayed unmatched. Germline lookup yields CDR1 LNHNV and CDR2 YYDKDF (reference sequence). The CDR3 loop reads CATSRHSGSSGKTQYF. The CDR3 DNA reads TGTGCCACCAGCAGACATAGCGGGAGTTCCGGCAAGACCCAGTACTTC.

The V call is TRBV7-9, the J call TRBJ2-7; no reliable D call. V lost 0 bases and J 4 bases, leaving 16 bases between the germline ends. There are 16 residues in the CDR3. From germline, CDR1 is SEHNR and CDR2 FQNEAQ (reference sequence). DNA for the CDR3: TGTGCCAGCAGCTTAGCAAAGACACCGTACACTTACGAGCAGTACTTC. This gives the protein CASSLAKTPYTYEQYF.

V is TRBV5-1 and J is TRBJ2-5, with D possibly matching TRBD2 (5 bases). From germline, CDR1 is SGHRS and CDR2 YFSETQ. V was clipped by 0 bases and J by 2 bases, with 11 bases between them. CDR3 length equals 15 residues. CDR3 coding DNA: TGCGCCAGCAGCTTGGGGCTAGCCTTACAAGAGACCCAGTACTTC. Translating gives CASSLGLALQETQYF.

The rearrangement uses TRBV25-1 and TRBJ1-5; 9 bases agree with TRBD1. Germline V lookup: CDR1 MGHDK, CDR2 SYGVNS. There are 13 residues in the CDR3. Trimming at V came to 1 base and at J to 8 bases, leaving 0 bases not matched to a gene. CDR3 bases: TGTGCCAGCAGTGAATGGACAGGGGAGCCCCAGCATTTT. This sequence encodes CASSEWTGEPQHF.

The V gene is TRBV2, the J gene TRBJ1-5; TRBD1 agrees at 9 bases. This CDR3 has 14 residues. Per the germline V gene, CDR1 is SNHLY and CDR2 is FYNNEI. Germline trimming cut 6 bases from V and 4 bases from J; bases unmatched to any gene: 4. CDR3 loop: CASRGDRENQPQHF. Written as DNA, the CDR3 is TGTGCCAGCAGAGGGGACAGGGAAAATCAGCCCCAGCATTTT.

This clone has more than one count but fewer than ten. The V call is TRBV6-1, the J call TRBJ2-7; 7 positions agree with TRBD2. J gave up 5 bases and V 6 bases, and 4 bases lay outside the gene matches. There are 12 residues in the CDR3. Per germline, CDR1 MNHNS and CDR2 SASEGT. The CDR3 sequence: CASSWGGHEQYV. For the CDR3, the DNA is TGTGCCAGCAGCTGGGGGGGTCACGAGCAGTACGTC.

This clone has a handful of counts. The chain recombines TRBV6-5 with TRBJ1-5, with TRBD1 as a possible D gene (5 bases). Germline V gives CDR1 MNHEY, CDR2 SVGAGI. Trimming took 4 bases from V and 4 from J, leaving 8 bases between them. This CDR3 has 13 residues. The CDR3 spells CASSSTENQPQHF. The DNA of the CDR3 is TGTGCCAGCAGTTCGACAGAAAATCAGCCCCAGCATTTT.

This clone was counted between two and nine times. The chain joins TRBV5-4 to TRBJ2-7; D not certain. Germline V gives CDR1 SGHNT, CDR2 YYREEE (reference sequence). CDR3 length equals 13 residues. V lost 4 bases and J lost 0, with 8 bases in between. The CDR3 region is CASSGADSYEQYF. The CDR3 region has the DNA TGTGCCAGCAGCGGCGCGGACTCCTACGAGCAGTACTTC.

The rearrangement joins TRBV4-1 to TRBJ1-1; no clear D. The CDR3 length is 14 residues. The V gene lost 0 bases and the J gene lost 3 bases, with 8 bases spanning the gap. The V gene's germline CDR1 is MGHRA and CDR2 YSYEKL. The DNA for the CDR3 is TGCGCCAGCAGCCAAGAACCCCCAGACACTGAAGCTTTCTTT. Amino acids: CASSQEPPDTEAFF.

The V and J genes are TRBV29-1 and TRBJ1-1; a weak D match, TRBD1 (5 bases). V was trimmed by 4 bases and J by 0 bases, leaving 9 bases between them. Germline CDR1 SQVTM, CDR2 ANQGSEA. This CDR3 contains 13 residues. The CDR3, as DNA: TGCAGCGTTGTCGACAGCCTGAACACTGAAGCTTTCTTT. This sequence encodes CSVVDSLNTEAFF.

This rearrangement joins TRBV7-6 to TRBJ2-7; D is perhaps TRBD2 (5 bases). Germline V CDR1 and CDR2: SGHVS, FNYEAQ. The CDR3 loop spans 17 amino acids. The V end lost 0 bases, the J end lost 2 bases, and 17 bases lay between the germline ends. Written as DNA, the CDR3 is TGTGCCAGCAGCTTAGCAAGGGAGAGCGGAGAAGCCTACGAGCAGTACTTC. This translates into CASSLARESGEAYEQYF. The full variable domain, completed using reference TRBV7-6 and TRBJ2-7, is GAGVSQSPRYKVTKRGQDVALRCDPISGHVSLYWYRQALGQGPEFLTYFNYEAQQDKSGLPNDRFSAERPEGSISTLTIQRTEQRDSAMYRCASSLARESGEAYEQYFGPGTRLTVT.

This clone occurred a few times. The chain employs TRBV11-2 and TRBJ1-2; D ambiguous. The ends were cut back, 5 bases at V and 4 bases at J, with 11 bases in the middle. Germline V lookup: CDR1 SGHAT, CDR2 FQNNGV. This CDR3 region has 13 residues. This CDR3 is CASSLPGIYGYTF. Written as DNA, the CDR3 is TGTGCCAGCAGCCTTCCGGGGATCTATGGCTACACCTTC.

The rearrangement links TRBV9 to TRBJ2-2; 8 nucleotides align to TRBD2. The CDR3 runs 16 residues. The germline V gene encodes CDR1 SGDLS and CDR2 YYNGEE. V trimming: 4 bases; J trimming: 6 bases; junction bases outside the gene matches: 11. CDR3 bases: TGTGCCAGCAGCCCCCCACCGGGACTAGTTTCCGGGGAGCTGTTTTTT. Encoded protein: CASSPPPGLVSGELFF.

This clone was found a few times. This rearrangement joins TRBV7-2 to TRBJ1-5; maybe TRBD1 (6 bases). Per germline, CDR1 SGHTA and CDR2 FQGNSA. V lost 4 bases and J lost 0, with 13 bases in between. This CDR3 has 16 amino acids. CDR3: CASSSQGAYSNQPQHF. The CDR3 bases are TGTGCCAGCAGCTCACAGGGAGCGTATAGCAATCAGCCCCAGCATTTT.

This chain links TRBV5-4 with TRBJ2-2; no firm D call. V shed 0 bases and J shed 0 bases, with 6 bases lying between them. Germline lookup yields CDR1 SGHNT and CDR2 YYREEE (reference sequence). This CDR3 has 15 residues. The CDR3 region is CASSLDSANTGELFF. CDR3 DNA sequence: TGTGCCAGCAGCTTGGACAGTGCGAACACCGGGGAGCTGTTTTTT. The full variable domain, rest sourced from reference TRBV5-4 and TRBJ2-2, is ETGVTQSPTHLIKTRGQQVTLRCSSQSGHNTVSWYQQALGQGPQFIFQYYREEENGRGNFPPRFSGLQFPNYSSELNVNALELDDSALYLCASSLDSANTGELFFGEGSRLTVL.

V is TRBV14 and J is TRBJ2-2, with 8 bases aligning to TRBD2. With 8 bases clipped from V and 5 bases from J, the junction kept 7 bases outside the gene matches. Germline V gene sequence: CDR1 SGHDN, CDR2 FVKESK. There are 14 residues in the CDR3. This chain's CDR3 is CASRAGAGTGELFF. The CDR3 DNA sequence: TGTGCCAGCCGAGCGGGAGCAGGTACCGGGGAGCTGTTTTTT. Full variable domain (outside the CDR3, taken from reference TRBV14 and TRBJ2-2): EAGVTQFPSHSVIEKGQTVTLRCDPISGHDNLYWYRRVMGKEIKFLLHFVKESKQDESGMPNNRFLAERTGGTYSTLKVQPAELEDSGVYFCASRAGAGTGELFFGEGSRLTVL.

The rearrangement links TRBV19 to TRBJ1-1, with D hard to call. The CDR3 covers 13 residues. V lost 9 bases and J lost 0, with 11 bases in between. Germline lookup yields CDR1 LNHDA and CDR2 SQIVND (reference sequence). This CDR3 is CASSGFMNTEAFF. Written as DNA, the CDR3 is TGTGCCAGCTCGGGATTCATGAACACTGAAGCTTTCTTT.

The chain employs TRBV12-5 and TRBJ2-1; 7 bases are a match to TRBD2. The CDR3 has 17 amino acids. Germline V gene data show CDR1 as LGHNT and CDR2 as FRNRAP. Germline trimming cut 0 bases from V and 11 bases from J; bases unmatched to any gene: 16. CDR3 region: CASGLVRKRGYNEQQFF. In DNA form, the CDR3 reads TGTGCTAGTGGTTTGGTAAGAAAGCGGGGATACAATGAACAGCAGTTCTTC.

This clone was seen only once. The chain is built from TRBV7-8 and TRBJ2-3; 7 bases are shared with TRBD2. The J segment lost 5 bases and the V segment lost 4 bases, leaving 9 bases of the junction unmatched. Per the germline V gene, CDR1 is SGHVS and CDR2 is FQNEAQ. This CDR3 is built from 15 residues. The CDR3 DNA follows: TGTGCCAGCAGCTCCTCTAGCGGACGGGTAGATACGCAGTATTTT. The encoded protein is CASSSSSGRVDTQYF.

As to this clone: Other DNA sequences of this sample code for an identical CDR3. The CDR3 spells CASSSLETGTGATYTF. CDR3 DNA sequence: TGTGCCAGCAGTTCTCTAGAGACCGGGACAGGGGCTACCTACACCTTC. V is TRBV27 and J is TRBJ1-2; 10 bases line up with TRBD1. V shed 4 bases and J 10 bases; nucleotides not matched to a gene: 15. The CDR3 covers 16 residues. Germline V CDR1 and CDR2: MNHEY, SMNVEV (reference sequence).

J is TRBJ2-2 and V is TRBV7-2; 7 positions match TRBD2. V was clipped by 6 bases and J by 5 bases; unmatched bases: 12. CDR1 is SGHTA and CDR2 is FQGNSA in the germline V gene. The CDR3 spans 16 residues. For the CDR3, the DNA is TGTGCCAGCAGTCCAGAAGGGACTATCGGGACCGGGGAGCTGTTTTTT. Amino acids: CASSPEGTIGTGELFF.

The table lists this clone with a count of one. The V gene is TRBV4-1, the J gene TRBJ2-5; TRBD1 matches 8 bases. The end of the DNA fits TRBJ2-7 better, so the J call may be wrong. The germline CDR1 and CDR2 sequences are MGHRA and YSYEKL. This CDR3 spans 18 amino acids. In DNA, the CDR3 is TGCGCCAGCAGCGAAGCGGCCCCACCGGGACAGGATTTCCACGAGCAGTACTTC. This encodes CASSEAAPPGQDFHEQYF.

This clone appeared a few times. J is TRBJ1-2 and V is TRBV28; TRBD1 matches at 9 bases. The CDR3 is made up of 12 amino acids. Losses at the gene ends were 7 bases for V and 8 bases for J; bases not matched to a gene: 5. CDR1 and CDR2 from the germline V gene are MDHEN and SYDVKM. DNA for the CDR3: TGTGCCAGCATTAGGACAGGGGAAGGCTACACCTTC. Its protein is CASIRTGEGYTF.